This T cell receptor (beta chain) was retrieved from a study of cytomegalovirus exposure and HLA in healthy donors. The CDR3 consists of 14 residues. Germline trimming cut 3 bases from V and 5 bases from J; bases unmatched to any gene: 4. Germline V lookup: CDR1 SGHRS, CDR2 YFSETQ. PCR employed 60 Vbeta and 13 Jbeta primers. Measured with immunoSEQ multiplex PCR; TCRdb has only the in-frame clones, and not every one. The sample contains approximately 280,000 clones, roughly 90% of which appear only once. The sequencing sample was made of PBMCs. The receptor was isolated from a woman in her late teens or twenties in good health and CMV-seronegative. The chain carries TRBV5-1 and TRBJ1-5, with 8 bases identical to TRBD1. CDR3 protein: CASSYGQGDQPQHF. CDR3 nucleotides: TGCGCCAGCAGCTACGGACAGGGCGATCAGCCCCAGCATTTT.